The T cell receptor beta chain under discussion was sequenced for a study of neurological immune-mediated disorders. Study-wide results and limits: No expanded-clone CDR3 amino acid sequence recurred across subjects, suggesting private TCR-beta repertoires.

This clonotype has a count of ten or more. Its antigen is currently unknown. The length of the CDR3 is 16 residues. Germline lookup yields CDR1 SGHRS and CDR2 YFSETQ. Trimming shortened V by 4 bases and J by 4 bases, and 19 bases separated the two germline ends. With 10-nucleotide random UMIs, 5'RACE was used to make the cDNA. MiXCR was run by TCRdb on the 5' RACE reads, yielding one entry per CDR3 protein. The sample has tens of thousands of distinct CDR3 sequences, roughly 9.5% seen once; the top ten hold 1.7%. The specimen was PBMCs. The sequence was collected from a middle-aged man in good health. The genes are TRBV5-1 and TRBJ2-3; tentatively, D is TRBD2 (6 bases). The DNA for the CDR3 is TGCGCCAGCAGCCCCTTCGCGGGAAGCACACCAGATACGCAGTATTTT. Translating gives CASSPFAGSTPDTQYF.